The 31 T cell receptor beta chains given below trace back to one sample, sequenced in a study of blood T cells in healthy people across ages (dated by TCRdb to between 2014 and 2017). Library generation was performed with 5' RACE. Data came from an Illumina HiSeq 2500. A second PCR of roughly 6 to 11 cycles was run with a J-beta primer mix and a sample-barcoded 5' primer. In TCRdb, the public reads were trimmed at Q25 with fastp and aligned with MiXCR, with productive beta chains retained. Every CDR3 protein is listed once, alongside the most common genes and DNA of its rows. This sample holds roughly 1,700,000 distinct CDR3 sequences; 28% were observed only once. Together, the top ten hold 7.7% of the sample. Material for sequencing was blood. Receptor source: a woman in her twenties or thirties in good health.

This clonotype occurred a few times. The chain has TRBV7-9 and TRBJ1-2; 11 nucleotides align to TRBD1. Germline trimming cut 1 base from V and 8 bases from J; bases unmatched to any gene: 9. The CDR3 spans 16 residues. Germline V lookup: CDR1 SEHNR, CDR2 FQNEAQ (reference sequence). The DNA of the CDR3 is TGTGCCAGCAGCTTAGTCAGCGGACAGGGGGCAAGAGGCTACACCTTC. Translating it yields CASSLVSGQGARGYTF.

This chain joins TRBV7-3 and TRBJ1-2; D possibly corresponds to TRBD1 (6 bases). Trimming pared 5 bases from V and 8 bases from J, leaving 18 bases between. Germline-derived CDR1 and CDR2 are SGHTA and FQGTGA. The CDR3 runs to 14 residues. The DNA for the CDR3 is TGTGCCAGCAGCCCTGGTGACAGGTCGTACGGCTACACCTTC. Translated: CASSPGDRSYGYTF.

This chain links TRBV6-1 with TRBJ1-5; 7 nucleotides match TRBD1. The germline CDR1 and CDR2 sequences are MNHNS and SASEGT. V was clipped by 4 bases and J by 5 bases; unmatched bases: 11. The CDR3 is 16 amino acids. The CDR3 spells CASSAQPGTAYQPQHF. In nucleotides, the CDR3 is TGTGCCAGCAGTGCACAACCCGGGACAGCTTATCAGCCCCAGCATTTT.

The table lists this clonotype with a few counts. This chain connects TRBV10-3 to TRBJ1-5, with TRBD1 identical over 9 bases. Losses at the gene ends were 5 bases for V and 10 bases for J; bases not matched to a gene: 3. The CDR3 spans 12 residues. Germline values: CDR1 ENHRY, CDR2 SYGVKD. The DNA of the CDR3 is TGTGCCATCAGTCCGGGACAGGGACCCCAGCATTTT. It translates to CAISPGQGPQHF.

The chain uses TRBV4-1 and TRBJ2-6; 7 nucleotides align to TRBD1. Trimming took 1 base from V and 0 from J; bases not matched to a gene: 9. This CDR3 has 19 residues. The germline V gene has CDR1 MGHRA and CDR2 YSYEKL. CDR3 amino acids: CASSQGGRGFSSGANVLTF. The CDR3 bases are TGCGCCAGCAGCCAAGGGGGCAGGGGGTTTAGCTCTGGGGCCAACGTCCTGACTTTC.

V gene TRBV5-1 combines with J gene TRBJ2-4, with TRBD1 as a possible D gene (6 bases). The CDR3 covers 14 residues. Looked up from germline, CDR1 is SGHRS and CDR2 is YFSETQ. V was cut by 4 bases and J by 4 bases, with 12 bases left in between. The CDR3 region has the DNA TGCGCCAGCAGCCCACAGGGATTAAAAAACATTCAGTACTTC. Its protein product is CASSPQGLKNIQYF. The whole variable domain, filled in from reference TRBV5-1 and TRBJ2-4, reads KAGVTQTPRYLIKTRGQQVTLSCSPISGHRSVSWYQQTPGQGLQFLFEYFSETQRNKGNFPGRFSGRQFSNSRSEMNVSTLELGDSALYLCASSPQGLKNIQYFGAGTRLSVL.

A remark on this clonotype: This likely stems from a read error, as it lies one base from a far larger clone. The gene calls are TRBV7-2 and TRBJ2-5; no clear D. The end of the DNA aligns better with TRBJ2-1, so the J call may be wrong. Germline CDR1 reads SGHTA; CDR2 reads FQGNSA. The CDR3 covers 14 residues. The CDR3 loop is CASSLAGPQETQFF. The CDR3 DNA reads TGTGCCAGCAGCTTAGCAGGTCCCCAAGAGACCCAGTTCTTC.

The chain employs TRBV27 and TRBJ1-2; 9 nucleotides align to TRBD1. The CDR3 totals 14 residues. The V and J ends lost 4 bases and 4 bases, in that order; junction bases with no gene match: 4. Germline V CDR1 and CDR2: MNHEY, SMNVEV (reference sequence). The CDR3, as DNA: TGTGCCAGCAGTTGGGGACAGGGTTTCTATGGCTACACCTTC. Translation gives CASSWGQGFYGYTF.

J is TRBJ2-5 and V is TRBV20-1; D is perhaps TRBD2 (6 bases). Between the trimmed V and J ends, which lost 2 bases and 3 bases, there was a span of 13 bases. This CDR3 has 14 residues. The germline gives CDR1 DFQATT, CDR2 SNEGSKA (reference sequence). The CDR3 nucleotides are TGCAGTGCTAGACCCGGGAGTCAAGAAGAGACCCAGTACTTC. It codes for CSARPGSQEETQYF.

The chain recombines TRBV5-5 with TRBJ1-4; a possible D gene is TRBD1 (5 bases). Germline CDR1 SGHKS, CDR2 YYEKEE (reference sequence). The V and J ends lost 6 bases and 7 bases respectively, with 19 bases between them. CDR3 size: 15 residues. CDR3 protein: CASNRDPARGEKLFF. CDR3 bases: TGTGCCAGCAATCGGGACCCTGCCCGGGGTGAAAAACTGTTTTTT.

J is TRBJ1-2 and V is TRBV2; 7 nucleotides line up with TRBD1. Germline values: CDR1 SNHLY, CDR2 FYNNEI. This CDR3 spans 12 amino acids. J was trimmed by 2 bases and V by 8 bases; bases with no gene match: 2. Here the CDR3 DNA reads TGTGCCAGCGGGGGACAGAACTATGGCTACACCTTC. The encoded protein is CASGGQNYGYTF.

A note on this clonotype: A much larger clone differs from this one at a single base, so this may be a read error. J is TRBJ2-2 and V is TRBV6-5; D gene unclear. V was shortened by 11 bases and J by 2 bases, with 6 bases between the two germline ends. Germline V gives CDR1 MNHEY, CDR2 SVGAGI. This CDR3 comprises 11 residues. The CDR3 loop is CAGGNTGELFF. The DNA of the CDR3 is TGTGCCGGCGGAAACACCGGGGAGCTGTTTTTT.

The chain uses TRBV12-3 or TRBV12-4 and TRBJ2-1; D call uncertain. The CDR3 spans 13 residues. V lost 2 bases, J lost 7 bases, and 9 bases lay in between. The CDR3 region is CASSLHNTNEQFF. CDR3 coding DNA: TGTGCCAGCAGTTTACACAACACTAATGAGCAGTTCTTC.

In regard to this clonotype: A single base separates this from a much larger clone, so it may be a read error. The chain uses TRBV11-2 and TRBJ2-1, with D maybe TRBD2 (6 bases). The CDR3 sequence is 15 residues long. Per germline, CDR1 SGHAT and CDR2 FQNNGV. The DNA for the CDR3 is TGTGCCAGCAGCTTCTCCGGGACTGGGTACAATGAGCAGTTGTTC. Translating gives CASSFSGTGYNEQLF.

J is TRBJ2-1 and V is TRBV12-3 or TRBV12-4, with TRBD2 matching over 13 bases. This CDR3 contains 16 residues. Trimming removed 0 bases from V and 9 bases from J; junction bases left unmatched: 5. The CDR3 protein is CASSLAATSGRAEQFF. The CDR3 nucleotides read TGTGCCAGCAGTTTAGCGGCTACTAGCGGGAGGGCTGAGCAGTTCTTC.

This clonotype occurred a few times. The chain combines TRBV5-1 with TRBJ2-5; D possibly corresponds to TRBD1 (5 bases). V lost 7 bases to trimming and J lost 1 base, with 14 bases between them. This CDR3 spans 14 amino acids. Germline CDR1 and CDR2: SGHRS and YFSETQ. The CDR3 loop is CASRVQGAQETQYF. The CDR3 DNA sequence: TGCGCCAGCCGGGTTCAGGGTGCCCAAGAGACCCAGTACTTC.

The table lists this clonotype with a few counts. Here the CDR3 reads CASSLREAGGYEQYF. The CDR3 DNA is TGTGCCAGCAGCTTGCGTGAGGCAGGGGGCTACGAGCAGTACTTC. The chain links TRBV5-4 to TRBJ2-7, with 7 nucleotides matching TRBD1. Trimming cost V 1 base and J 3 bases; bases outside gene matches: 7. The germline V gene has CDR1 SGHNT and CDR2 YYREEE (reference sequence). CDR3 size: 15 residues.

This clonotype was seen only a few times. This chain connects TRBV3-1 to TRBJ1-6; D unresolved. Germline values: CDR1 LGHDT, CDR2 YNNKEL (reference sequence). Between the trimmed V and J ends, which lost 3 bases and 8 bases, there was a span of 8 bases. CDR3 length: 13 residues. This CDR3 reads CASSHRTDSPLHF. In DNA form, the CDR3 reads TGTGCCAGCAGCCATCGGACCGATTCACCCCTCCACTTT.

Many counts were recorded for this clonotype. V and J are TRBV7-9 and TRBJ1-2, with no clear D. Germline values: CDR1 SEHNR, CDR2 FQNEAQ (reference sequence). This CDR3 spans 14 amino acids. The ends were cut back, 5 bases at V and 2 bases at J, with 12 bases in the middle. CDR3 coding DNA: TGTGCCAGCAGCCCGCGCGCGGGGAACTATGGCTACACCTTC. This encodes CASSPRAGNYGYTF.

On this clonotype itself: A much larger clone lies one base from this, so it may be a read error. The chain joins TRBV7-2 to TRBJ2-1; 7 bases line up with TRBD2. V dropped 5 bases and J dropped 9; count of bases not matched to a gene: 13. Germline CDR1 is SGHTA and CDR2 is FQGNSA. The CDR3 consists of 15 residues. CDR3 sequence (DNA): TGTGCCAGCAGCAGGAGCGGGAACCCCGGAAGTGAGCAGTTCTTC. Amino acids: CASSRSGNPGSEQFF.

This clonotype was seen many times. V gene TRBV2 combines with J gene TRBJ2-7; D not resolved. The germline V gene encodes CDR1 SNHLY and CDR2 FYNNEI. This CDR3 region has 14 residues. V lost 2 bases and J lost 1, with 9 bases in between. In nucleotides, the CDR3 is TGTGCCAGCAGTGAATTCGACTCATCCTACGAGCAGTACTTC. This translates into CASSEFDSSYEQYF.

This clonotype occurred a few times. The genes are TRBV20-1 and TRBJ1-5; no clear D gene. CDR3 size: 13 residues. Germline loops: CDR1 DFQATT, CDR2 SNEGSKA (reference sequence). The V end was cut by 3 bases, the J end by 2 bases, with 8 bases between. The CDR3 DNA is TGCAGTGCTAGCACGATGCGCAATCAGCCCCAGCATTTT. Its protein product is CSASTMRNQPQHF.

The chain links TRBV14 to TRBJ2-2, with 12 positions matching TRBD2. Losses at the gene ends were 1 base for V and 6 bases for J; bases not matched to a gene: 6. The CDR3 totals 17 residues. Germline assignment: CDR1 SGHDN and CDR2 FVKESK. CDR3 DNA: TGTGCCAGCAGCCAAGCCCGACTAGCGGGGGTGTCCGGGGAGCTGTTTTTT. Protein sequence: CASSQARLAGVSGELFF.

The rearrangement uses TRBV5-1 and TRBJ2-3, with TRBD2 identical over 8 bases. The CDR3 length is 14 residues. In germline, CDR1 is SGHRS, CDR2 YFSETQ. The trim removed 3 bases at V and 4 bases at J, leaving 4 bases unmatched. Here the CDR3 reads CASSSTSEADTQYF. The CDR3 DNA follows: TGCGCCAGCAGCTCGACTAGCGAGGCAGATACGCAGTATTTT.

The rearrangement links TRBV4-1 to TRBJ2-5, with 8 bases that match TRBD2. CDR1 and CDR2 (germline): MGHRA, YSYEKL. The V gene end was trimmed by 1 base and the J gene end by 1 base; junction bases not matched to a gene: 8. The CDR3 runs to 17 residues. As DNA, the CDR3 is TGCGCCAGCAGCCAAGGATCCGGGGGGGGTTCCCAAGAGACCCAGTACTTC. Translation gives CASSQGSGGGSQETQYF.

This clonotype showed up many times. The rearrangement joins TRBV7-2 to TRBJ2-5; D unclear. The germline V and J ends were trimmed by 1 base and 3 bases, with 9 bases remaining between them. This CDR3 spans 14 amino acids. Germline CDR1 is SGHTA and CDR2 is FQGNSA. CDR3 sequence (DNA): TGTGCCAGCAGCTTAGATCGGGTGAAAGAGACCCAGTACTTC. It is translated as CASSLDRVKETQYF.

This clonotype was found many times. The CDR3 loop is CASSHHTPPPYEQYF. In DNA, the CDR3 is TGTGCCAGCAGCCACCACACTCCTCCTCCCTACGAGCAGTACTTC. V usage is TRBV12-3 or TRBV12-4 and J usage is TRBJ2-7; D call uncertain. Trimming cost V 6 bases and J 2 bases, with 17 bases left between them. The CDR3 is 15 residues long.

This clonotype was counted only a few times. This could be a read error, since a much larger clone is one nucleotide away. This chain joins TRBV7-2 and TRBJ2-4, with D possibly being TRBD2 (5 bases). V was trimmed by 10 bases and J by 9 bases, leaving 19 bases between them. This CDR3 is built from 13 residues. CDR1 SGHTA and CDR2 FQGNSA come from the germline V gene. CDR3: CAIGLSGQSIQYF. CDR3 nucleotide sequence: TGTGCCATCGGACTTTCCGGTCAAAGCATTCAGTACTTC.

This clonotype appeared many times. J is TRBJ2-7 and V is TRBV7-2; D not certain. Trimming took 5 bases from V and 7 from J, leaving 12 bases between them. The CDR3 runs to 12 residues. Germline V gene data show CDR1 as SGHTA and CDR2 as FQGNSA. DNA of the CDR3: TGTGCCAGCAGCGTTAATTATGGAGAGCAGTACTTC. Translated: CASSVNYGEQYF.

This sequence joins TRBV7-6 and TRBJ2-2; 10 bases align to TRBD1. The CDR3 covers 18 residues. V lost 4 bases, J lost 2 bases, and 10 bases stayed unmatched. Germline loops: CDR1 SGHVS, CDR2 FNYEAQ. The CDR3 DNA reads as TGTGCCAGCAGCTCTAATCTGGGACAGGGGACTAACACCGGGGAGCTGTTTTTT. Translation: CASSSNLGQGTNTGELFF.

This clonotype was detected once. V is TRBV10-3 and J is TRBJ2-3, with D perhaps being TRBD1 or TRBD2 (6 bases each). Trimming took 3 bases from V and 4 from J, leaving 17 bases between them. Germline V gene lookup returns CDR1 ENHRY and CDR2 SYGVKD. The CDR3 length is 16 residues. The CDR3 region has the DNA TGTGCCATCAGTGATTCTACGGGGGCAGGGGCAGATACGCAGTATTTT. Amino acid sequence: CAISDSTGAGADTQYF.